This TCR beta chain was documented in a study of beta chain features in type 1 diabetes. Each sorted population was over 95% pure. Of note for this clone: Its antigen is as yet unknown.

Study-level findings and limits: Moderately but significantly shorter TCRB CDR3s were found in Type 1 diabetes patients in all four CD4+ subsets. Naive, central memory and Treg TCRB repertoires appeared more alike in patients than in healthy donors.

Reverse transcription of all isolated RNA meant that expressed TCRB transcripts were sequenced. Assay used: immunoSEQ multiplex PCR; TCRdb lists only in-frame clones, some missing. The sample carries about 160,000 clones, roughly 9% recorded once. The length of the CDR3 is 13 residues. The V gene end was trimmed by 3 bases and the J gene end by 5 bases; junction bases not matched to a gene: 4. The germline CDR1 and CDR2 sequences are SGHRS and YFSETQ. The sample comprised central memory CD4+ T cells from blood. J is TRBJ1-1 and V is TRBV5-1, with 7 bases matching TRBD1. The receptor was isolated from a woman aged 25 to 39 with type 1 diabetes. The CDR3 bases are TGCGCCAGCAGCTACGACAGGGCGACTGAAGCTTTCTTT. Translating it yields CASSYDRATEAFF. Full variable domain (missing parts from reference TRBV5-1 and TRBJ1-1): KAGVTQTPRYLIKTRGQQVTLSCSPISGHRSVSWYQQTPGQGLQFLFEYFSETQRNKGNFPGRFSGRQFSNSRSEMNVSTLELGDSALYLCASSYDRATEAFFGQGTRLTVV.